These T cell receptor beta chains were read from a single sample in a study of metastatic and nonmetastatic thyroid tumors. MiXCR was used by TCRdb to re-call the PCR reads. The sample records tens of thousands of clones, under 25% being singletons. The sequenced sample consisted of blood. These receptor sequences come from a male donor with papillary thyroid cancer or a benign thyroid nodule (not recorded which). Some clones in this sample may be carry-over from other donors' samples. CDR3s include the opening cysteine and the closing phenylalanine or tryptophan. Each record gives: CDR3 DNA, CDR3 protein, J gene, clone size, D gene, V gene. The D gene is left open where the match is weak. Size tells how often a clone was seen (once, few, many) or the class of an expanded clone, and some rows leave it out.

TGTGCCAGCAGCTCCGGGACTAGCCCCTACGAGCAGTACTTC	CASSSGTSPYEQYF	TRBJ2-7	many	TRBD2	TRBV27
TGTGCCAGCAGCTTAACTAGCCTAAAGAATGAGCAGTTCTTC	CASSLTSLKNEQFF	TRBJ2-1	many	NA	TRBV7-3
TGCAGCGCCCAGGGGGTCTCCCCAGGACTGGACTACGAGCAGTACTTC	CSAQGVSPGLDYEQYF	TRBJ2-7	NA	TRBD1	TRBV29-1
TGTGCCAGCAGTCCCAGGGGGTCTAACTATGGCTACACCTTC	CASSPRGSNYGYTF	TRBJ1-2	many	TRBD1	TRBV2
TGCAGTGCTAGAGTTCCTAGGACAGGATCCACTGAAGCTTTCTTT	CSARVPRTGSTEAFF	TRBJ1-1	NA	TRBD1	TRBV20-1
TGTGCCAGCAGTTATGGCGGGAGAAGGGATGAGCAGTTCTTC	CASSYGGRRDEQFF	TRBJ2-1	few	TRBD2	TRBV6-9
TGTGCCTGGAGTGTCTACGGCACAGGGAACACTGAAGCTTTCTTT	CAWSVYGTGNTEAFF	TRBJ1-1	many	NA	TRBV30
TGTGCCAGCAGCCTACACCAGGGGGCGGAGACCCAGTACTTC	CASSLHQGAETQYF	TRBJ2-5	many	TRBD1	TRBV11-1
TGCAGTGCTAGAGAGGGCCGCTCCCTGAACACTGAAGCTTTCTTT	CSAREGRSLNTEAFF	TRBJ1-1	many	NA	TRBV20-1
TGCGCCAGCAGCTTGGCGACAGGGAGTATTGAGCAGTTCTTC	CASSLATGSIEQFF	TRBJ2-1	many	TRBD1	TRBV5-1